This T cell receptor (beta chain) derives from a study of T cells in Graves' hyperthyroidism and ophthalmopathy. Amplified regions were TCR beta CDR3 sequences from RNA transcripts. With the HTBI primer set, the TCR CDR3 went through a first round of RT-PCR. TCRdb reprocessed the multiplex PCR reads via MiXCR and lists one record per CDR3 protein. This sample yields hundreds of thousands of distinct CDR3 sequences, of which roughly 40% are seen a single time; over 8% belongs to the top ten. Study outcomes and limitations: Most expanded thyroid clonotypes above 0.001 recurred in blood. Ophthalmopathy prediction by the model preceded onset by a median approximately 6.1 months.

When ophthalmopathy did not progress within 18 months, Graves' hyperthyroidism was considered stable. These patients, aged 18 to 65, had recently diagnosed hyperthyroidism lasting under 2 months. The CDR3 sequence is 12 residues long. Germline V gives CDR1 MGHDK, CDR2 SYGVNS. The V gene lost 11 bases and the J gene lost 7 bases, with 14 bases spanning the gap. With respect to this clonotype: Its matching antigen is unknown.

The source of this sequence is a man younger than 35 with Graves' hyperthyroidism. This chain links TRBV25-1 with TRBJ1-4; tentative D call: TRBD1 (5 bases). Sequencing was performed on blood. The CDR3 DNA is TGTGCCCCCGGGCAGGGAGGTGAAAAACTGTTTTTT. Amino acids: CAPGQGGEKLFF.